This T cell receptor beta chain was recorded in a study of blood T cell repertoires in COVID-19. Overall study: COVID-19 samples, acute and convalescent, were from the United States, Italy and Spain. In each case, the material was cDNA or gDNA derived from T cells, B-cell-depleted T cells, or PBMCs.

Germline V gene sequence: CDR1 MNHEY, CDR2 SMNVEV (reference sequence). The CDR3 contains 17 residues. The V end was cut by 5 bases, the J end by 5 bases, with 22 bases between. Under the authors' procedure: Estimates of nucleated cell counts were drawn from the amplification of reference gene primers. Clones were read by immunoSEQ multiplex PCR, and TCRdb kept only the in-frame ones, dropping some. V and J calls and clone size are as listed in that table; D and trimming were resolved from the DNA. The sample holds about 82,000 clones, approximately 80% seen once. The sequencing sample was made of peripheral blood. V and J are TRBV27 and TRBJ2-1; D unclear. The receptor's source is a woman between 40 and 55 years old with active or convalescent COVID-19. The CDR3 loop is CASSPWANPLSDNEQFF. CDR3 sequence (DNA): TGTGCCAGCAGTCCCTGGGCGAACCCCCTATCCGACAATGAGCAGTTCTTC.